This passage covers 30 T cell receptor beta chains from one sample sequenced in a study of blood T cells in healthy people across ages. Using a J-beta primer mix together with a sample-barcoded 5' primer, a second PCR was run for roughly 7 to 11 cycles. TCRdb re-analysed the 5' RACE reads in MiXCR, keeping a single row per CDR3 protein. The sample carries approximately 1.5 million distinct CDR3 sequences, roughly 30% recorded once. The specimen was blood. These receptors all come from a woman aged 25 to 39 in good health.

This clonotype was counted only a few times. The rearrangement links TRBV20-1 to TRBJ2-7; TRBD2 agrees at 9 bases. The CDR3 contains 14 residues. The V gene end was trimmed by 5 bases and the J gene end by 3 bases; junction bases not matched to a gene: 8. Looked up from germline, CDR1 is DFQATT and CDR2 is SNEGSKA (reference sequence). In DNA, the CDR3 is TGCAGTGCTGGTCTGCGGGGGGGCCTCTACGAGCAGTACTTC. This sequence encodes CSAGLRGGLYEQYF.

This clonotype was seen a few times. Here the CDR3 reads CASIRLAGPYGTDTQYF. The CDR3 bases are TGTGCCAGCATCCGACTAGCGGGACCCTATGGCACAGATACGCAGTATTTT. This sequence joins TRBV28 and TRBJ2-3, with 11 bases aligning to TRBD2. Germline CDR1 and CDR2: MDHEN and SYDVKM. With V trimmed by 7 bases and J by 1 base, 10 bases remained unmatched. This CDR3 contains 17 residues.

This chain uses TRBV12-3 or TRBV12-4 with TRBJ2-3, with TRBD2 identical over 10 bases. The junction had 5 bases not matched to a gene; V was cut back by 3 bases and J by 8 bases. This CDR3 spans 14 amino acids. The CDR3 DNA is TGTGCCAGCAGTTTGTCGCCTAGCGGGGGTACGCAGTATTTT. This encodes CASSLSPSGGTQYF.

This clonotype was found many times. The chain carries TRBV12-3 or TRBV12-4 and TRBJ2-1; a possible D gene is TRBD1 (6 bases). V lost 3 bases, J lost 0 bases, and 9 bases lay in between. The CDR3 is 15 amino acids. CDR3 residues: CASSFRGGSYNEQFF. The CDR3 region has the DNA TGTGCCAGCAGTTTTCGAGGGGGCTCCTACAATGAGCAGTTCTTC.

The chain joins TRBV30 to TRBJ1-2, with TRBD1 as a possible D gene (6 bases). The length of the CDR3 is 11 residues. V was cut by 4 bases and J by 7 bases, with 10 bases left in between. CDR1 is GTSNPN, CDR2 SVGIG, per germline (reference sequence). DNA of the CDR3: TGTGCCTGGAAGCCAGGGGCTGGCTACACCTTC. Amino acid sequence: CAWKPGAGYTF.

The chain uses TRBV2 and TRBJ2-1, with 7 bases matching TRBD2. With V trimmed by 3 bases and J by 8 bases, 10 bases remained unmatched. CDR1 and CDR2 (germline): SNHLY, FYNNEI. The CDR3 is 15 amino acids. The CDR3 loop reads CASSELGGLSDEQFF. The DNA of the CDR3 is TGTGCCAGCAGTGAGCTGGGGGGGTTGTCGGATGAGCAGTTCTTC.

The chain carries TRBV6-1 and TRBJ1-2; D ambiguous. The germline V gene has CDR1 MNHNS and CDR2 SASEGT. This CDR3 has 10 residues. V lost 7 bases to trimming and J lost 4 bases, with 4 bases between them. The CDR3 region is CASMAYGYTF. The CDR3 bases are TGTGCCAGCATGGCCTATGGCTACACCTTC.

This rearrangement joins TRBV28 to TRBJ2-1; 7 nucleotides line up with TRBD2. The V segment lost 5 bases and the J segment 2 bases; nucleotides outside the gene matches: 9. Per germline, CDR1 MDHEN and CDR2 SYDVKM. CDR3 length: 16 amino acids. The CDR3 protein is CASSNRGGSAYNEQFF. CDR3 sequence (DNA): TGTGCCAGCAGTAACCGGGGCGGGAGTGCCTACAATGAGCAGTTCTTC.

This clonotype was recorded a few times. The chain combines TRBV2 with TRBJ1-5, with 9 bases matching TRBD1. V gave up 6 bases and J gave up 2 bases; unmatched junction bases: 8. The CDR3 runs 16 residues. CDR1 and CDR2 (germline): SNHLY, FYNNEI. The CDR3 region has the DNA TGTGCCAGCAGCCTACAGGGGGCTAGTGGCAATCAGCCCCAGCATTTT. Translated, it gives CASSLQGASGNQPQHF.

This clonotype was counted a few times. For the CDR3, the DNA is TGTGCCATCAGTGAATCAGGGACTAGCGGGAGTGAGCAGTTCTTC. Translated, it gives CAISESGTSGSEQFF. The chain couples TRBV10-3 to TRBJ2-1; 14 bases fit TRBD2. Losses at the gene ends were 3 bases for V and 9 bases for J; bases not matched to a gene: 4. The CDR3 has 15 residues. Per germline, CDR1 ENHRY and CDR2 SYGVKD.

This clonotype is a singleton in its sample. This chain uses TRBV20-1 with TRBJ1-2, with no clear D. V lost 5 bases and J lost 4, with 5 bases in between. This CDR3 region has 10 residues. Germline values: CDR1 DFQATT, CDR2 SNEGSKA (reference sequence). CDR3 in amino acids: CSAFVYGYTF. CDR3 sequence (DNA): TGCAGTGCTTTTGTCTATGGCTACACCTTC.

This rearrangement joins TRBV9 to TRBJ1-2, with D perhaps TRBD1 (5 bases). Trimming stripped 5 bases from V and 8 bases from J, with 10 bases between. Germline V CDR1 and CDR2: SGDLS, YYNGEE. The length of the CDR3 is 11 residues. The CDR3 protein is CASSSEGGYTF. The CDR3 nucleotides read TGTGCCAGCAGTTCAGAGGGGGGCTACACCTTC.

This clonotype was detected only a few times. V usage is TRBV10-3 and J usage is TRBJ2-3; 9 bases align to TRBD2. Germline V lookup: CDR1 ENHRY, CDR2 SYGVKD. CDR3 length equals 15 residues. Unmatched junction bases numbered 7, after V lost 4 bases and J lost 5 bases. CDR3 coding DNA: TGTGCCATCAGTGCGGCGGGAGGGCAAGGAGATACGCAGTATTTT. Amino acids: CAISAAGGQGDTQYF.

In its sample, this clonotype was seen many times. CDR3 amino acids: CAISIGTSGRETQYF. In nucleotides, the CDR3 is TGTGCCATCAGTATCGGGACTAGCGGAAGGGAGACCCAGTACTTC. The chain uses TRBV10-3 and TRBJ2-5, with TRBD2 identical over 11 bases. Germline CDR1 ENHRY, CDR2 SYGVKD. Trimming took 5 bases from V and 5 from J; bases not matched to a gene: 7. CDR3 size: 15 residues.

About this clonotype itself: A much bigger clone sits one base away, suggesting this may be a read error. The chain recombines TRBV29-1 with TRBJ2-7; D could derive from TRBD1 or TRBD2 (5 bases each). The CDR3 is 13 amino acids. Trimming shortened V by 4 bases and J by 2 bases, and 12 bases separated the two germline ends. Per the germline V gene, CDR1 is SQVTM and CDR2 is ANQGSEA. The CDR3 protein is CSVVRGRPYEQYF. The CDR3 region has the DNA TGCAGCGTTGTTCGGGGACGCCCCTACGAGCAGTACTTC.

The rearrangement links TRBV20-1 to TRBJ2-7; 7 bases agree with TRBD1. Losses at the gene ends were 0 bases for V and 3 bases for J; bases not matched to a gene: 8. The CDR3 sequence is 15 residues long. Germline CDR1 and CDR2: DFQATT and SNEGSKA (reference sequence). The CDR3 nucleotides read TGCAGTGCTAGAGAAGGGCGGGCAGGGGGCTACGAGCAGTACTTC. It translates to CSAREGRAGGYEQYF.

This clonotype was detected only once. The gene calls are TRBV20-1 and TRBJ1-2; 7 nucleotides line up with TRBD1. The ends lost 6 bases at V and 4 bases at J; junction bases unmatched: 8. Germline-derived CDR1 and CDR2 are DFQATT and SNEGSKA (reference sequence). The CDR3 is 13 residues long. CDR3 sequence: CSAEPGQFYGYTF. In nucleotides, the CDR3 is TGCAGTGCAGAACCGGGACAGTTCTATGGCTACACCTTC.

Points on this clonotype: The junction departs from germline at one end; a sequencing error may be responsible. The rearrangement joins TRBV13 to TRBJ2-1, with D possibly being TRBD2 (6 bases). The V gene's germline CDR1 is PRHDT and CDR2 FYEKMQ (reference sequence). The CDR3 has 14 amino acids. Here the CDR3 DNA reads TGTACCAGCAGCCTGTACGGGGGAGTGCATGAGCAGTTCTTC. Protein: CTSSLYGGVHEQFF.

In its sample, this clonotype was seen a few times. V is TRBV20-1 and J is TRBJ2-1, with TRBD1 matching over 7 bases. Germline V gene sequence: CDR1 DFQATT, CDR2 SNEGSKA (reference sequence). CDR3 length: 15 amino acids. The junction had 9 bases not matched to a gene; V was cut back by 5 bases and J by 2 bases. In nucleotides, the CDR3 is TGCAGTGCTTCTGTCGGACAGGCAACCTACAATGAGCAGTTCTTC. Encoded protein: CSASVGQATYNEQFF.

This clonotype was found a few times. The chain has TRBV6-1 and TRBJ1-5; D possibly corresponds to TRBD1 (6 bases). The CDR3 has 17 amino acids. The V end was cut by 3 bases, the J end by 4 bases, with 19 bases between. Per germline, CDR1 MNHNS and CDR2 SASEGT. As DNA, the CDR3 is TGTGCCAGCAGTGACACTTACCGGGGGCCCTTAAATCAGCCCCAGCATTTT. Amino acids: CASSDTYRGPLNQPQHF.

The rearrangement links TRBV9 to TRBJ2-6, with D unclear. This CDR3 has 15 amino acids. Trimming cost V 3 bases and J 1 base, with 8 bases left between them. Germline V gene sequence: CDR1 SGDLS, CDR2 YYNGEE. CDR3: CASSGHGSGANVLTF. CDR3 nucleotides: TGTGCCAGCAGCGGTCACGGTTCTGGGGCCAACGTCCTGACTTTC.

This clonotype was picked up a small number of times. The CDR3 sequence is CASSLSFGGTGELFF. CDR3 coding DNA: TGTGCCAGCAGCTTGTCGTTTGGGGGGACCGGGGAGCTGTTTTTT. The chain recombines TRBV5-5 with TRBJ2-2; possible D gene TRBD2, 6 bases. V dropped 1 base and J dropped 5 bases, with 12 bases sitting between them. Per the germline V gene, CDR1 is SGHKS and CDR2 is YYEKEE (reference sequence). The CDR3 contains 15 residues.

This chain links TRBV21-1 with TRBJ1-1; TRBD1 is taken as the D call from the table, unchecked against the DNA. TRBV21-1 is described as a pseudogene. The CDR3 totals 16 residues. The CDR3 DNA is TGTGCCAGCAGCAAAGTGGGAGGCAGGGGTAACACTGAAGCTTTCTTT. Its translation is CASSKVGGRGNTEAFF.

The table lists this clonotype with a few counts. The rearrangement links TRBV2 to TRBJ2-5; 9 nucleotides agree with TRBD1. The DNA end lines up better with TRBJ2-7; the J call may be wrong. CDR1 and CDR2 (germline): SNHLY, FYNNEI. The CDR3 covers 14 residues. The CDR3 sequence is CASSERTGDDEQYF. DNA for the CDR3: TGTGCCAGCAGCGAGAGGACAGGGGATGACGAGCAGTACTTC.

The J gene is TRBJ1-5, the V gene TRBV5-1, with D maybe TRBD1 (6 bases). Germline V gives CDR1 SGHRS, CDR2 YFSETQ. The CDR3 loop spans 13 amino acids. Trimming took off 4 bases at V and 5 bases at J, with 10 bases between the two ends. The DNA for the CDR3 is TGCGCCAGCAGCAACGGGACATATCAGCCCCAGCATTTT. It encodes CASSNGTYQPQHF.

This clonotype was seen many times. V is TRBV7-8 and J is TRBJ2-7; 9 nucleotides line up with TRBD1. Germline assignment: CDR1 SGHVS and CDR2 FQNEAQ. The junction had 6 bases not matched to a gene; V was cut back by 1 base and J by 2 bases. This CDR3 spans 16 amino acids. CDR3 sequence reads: CASSLVGGQGTYEQYF. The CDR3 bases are TGTGCCAGCAGCTTAGTAGGAGGACAGGGGACCTACGAGCAGTACTTC.

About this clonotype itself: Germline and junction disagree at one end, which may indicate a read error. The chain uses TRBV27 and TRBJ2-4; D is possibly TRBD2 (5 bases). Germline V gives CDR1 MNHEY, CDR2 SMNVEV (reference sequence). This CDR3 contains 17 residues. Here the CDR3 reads CASRPPISNLAKNIQYF. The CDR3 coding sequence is TGTGCCAGCAGGCCTCCCATCTCGAATCTAGCCAAAAACATCCAGTACTTC.

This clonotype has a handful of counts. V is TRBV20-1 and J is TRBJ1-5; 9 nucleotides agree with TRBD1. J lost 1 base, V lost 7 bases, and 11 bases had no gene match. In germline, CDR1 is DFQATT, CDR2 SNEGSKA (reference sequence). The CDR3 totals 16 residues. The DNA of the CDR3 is TGCAGTGTTAAGACAGGGGGATTTAGAAGCAATCAGCCCCAGCATTTT. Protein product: CSVKTGGFRSNQPQHF.

The CDR3 reads CASSLSFSFRDRGKRDEYNEQFF. The CDR3 DNA sequence: TGTGCCAGCAGTTTATCTTTTTCCTTTCGGGACAGGGGTAAGAGGGACGAATACAATGAGCAGTTCTTC. The V call is TRBV28, the J call TRBJ2-1; TRBD1 matches at 10 bases. V lost 1 base, J lost 4 bases, and 25 bases stayed unmatched. In germline, CDR1 is MDHEN, CDR2 SYDVKM. CDR3 size: 23 residues.

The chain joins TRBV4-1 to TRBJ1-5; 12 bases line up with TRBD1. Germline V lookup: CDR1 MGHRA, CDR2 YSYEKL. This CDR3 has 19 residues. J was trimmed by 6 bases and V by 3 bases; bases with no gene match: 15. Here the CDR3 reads CASSHTGTGGLGAFQPQHF. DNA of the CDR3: TGCGCCAGCAGCCACACCGGGACAGGGGGCTTAGGAGCGTTTCAGCCCCAGCATTTT.